This paragraph covers one T cell receptor beta chain sequence. V lost 6 bases and J 6 bases, leaving 15 bases between the germline ends. Germline V gene lookup returns CDR1 MNHEY and CDR2 SMNVEV (reference sequence). The CDR3 is 13 residues long. The data derive from a study of beta chain features in type 1 diabetes. Expressed TCRB transcripts got sequenced, as all isolated RNA was reverse transcribed. The protocol was immunoSEQ multiplex PCR, while the TCRdb copy is restricted to in-frame clones and leaves out a portion. Of fewer than 550,000 clones in the sample, more than 9.5% were seen once. V and J are TRBV27 and TRBJ2-7; D is unclear. This receptor was identified in a woman under 30 in good health. The specimen was naive CD4+ T cells from blood. DNA of the CDR3: TGTGCCAGCAGGCCAGCGAGACTGACCGAGCAGTACTTC. Translation: CASRPARLTEQYF.